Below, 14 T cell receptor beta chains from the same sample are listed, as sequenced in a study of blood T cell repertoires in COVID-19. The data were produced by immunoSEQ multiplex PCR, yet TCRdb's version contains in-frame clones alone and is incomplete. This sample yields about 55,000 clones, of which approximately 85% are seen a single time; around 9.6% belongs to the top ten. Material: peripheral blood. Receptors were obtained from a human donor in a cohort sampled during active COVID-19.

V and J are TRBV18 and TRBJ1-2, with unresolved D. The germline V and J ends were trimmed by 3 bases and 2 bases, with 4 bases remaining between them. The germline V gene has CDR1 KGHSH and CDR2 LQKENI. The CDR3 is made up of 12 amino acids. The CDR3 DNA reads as TGTGCCAGCTCACCTCAAAACTATGGCTACACCTTC. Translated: CASSPQNYGYTF.

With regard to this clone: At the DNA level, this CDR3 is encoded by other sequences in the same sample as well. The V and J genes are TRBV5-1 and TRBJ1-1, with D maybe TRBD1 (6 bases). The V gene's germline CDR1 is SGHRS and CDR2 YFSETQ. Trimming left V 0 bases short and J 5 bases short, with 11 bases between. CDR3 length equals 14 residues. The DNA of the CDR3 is TGCGCCAGCAGCTTGGAACAGGGCAATACTGAAGCTTTCTTT. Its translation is CASSLEQGNTEAFF.

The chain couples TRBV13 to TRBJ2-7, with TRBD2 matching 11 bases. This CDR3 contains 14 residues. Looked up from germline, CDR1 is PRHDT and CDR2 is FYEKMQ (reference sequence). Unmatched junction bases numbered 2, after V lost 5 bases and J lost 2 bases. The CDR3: CASSKGLAAYEQYF. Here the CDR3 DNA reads TGTGCCAGCAGCAAGGGACTAGCGGCCTACGAGCAGTACTTC.

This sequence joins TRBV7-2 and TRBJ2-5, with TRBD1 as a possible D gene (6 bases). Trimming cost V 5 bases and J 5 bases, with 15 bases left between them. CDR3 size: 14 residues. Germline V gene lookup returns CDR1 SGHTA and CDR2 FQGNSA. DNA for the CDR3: TGTGCCAGCAGCCTGAATGGGGGCCCTGAGACCCAGTACTTC. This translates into CASSLNGGPETQYF.

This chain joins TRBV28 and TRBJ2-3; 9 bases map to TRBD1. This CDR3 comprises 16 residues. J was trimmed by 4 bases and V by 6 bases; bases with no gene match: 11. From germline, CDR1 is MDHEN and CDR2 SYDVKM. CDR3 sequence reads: CASSSWGQGNPDTQYF. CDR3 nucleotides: TGTGCCAGCAGCTCTTGGGGACAGGGAAACCCAGATACGCAGTATTTT.

CDR3 sequence reads: CASSPGTIGEQYF. CDR3 DNA sequence: TGTGCCAGCAGCCCCGGGACTATCGGCGAGCAGTACTTC. This rearrangement joins TRBV11-2 to TRBJ2-7; 7 bases agree with TRBD2. Germline V CDR1 and CDR2: SGHAT, FQNNGV. This CDR3 is 13 amino acids long. The V segment lost 5 bases and the J segment 6 bases; nucleotides outside the gene matches: 7. Drawing the rest from reference TRBV11-2 and TRBJ2-7, the complete variable domain is EAGVAQSPRYKIIEKRQSVAFWCNPISGHATLYWYQQILGQGPKLLIQFQNNGVVDDSQLPKDRFSAERLKGVDSTLKIQPAKLEDSAVYLCASSPGTIGEQYFGPGTRLTVT.

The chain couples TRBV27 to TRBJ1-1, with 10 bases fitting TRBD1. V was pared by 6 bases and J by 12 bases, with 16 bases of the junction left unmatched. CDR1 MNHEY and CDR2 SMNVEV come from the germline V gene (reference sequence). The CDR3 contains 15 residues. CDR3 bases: TGTGCCAGCAGGGGGGGGCCGGGGGACAGGGGTGTAACTTTCTTT. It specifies CASRGGPGDRGVTFF.

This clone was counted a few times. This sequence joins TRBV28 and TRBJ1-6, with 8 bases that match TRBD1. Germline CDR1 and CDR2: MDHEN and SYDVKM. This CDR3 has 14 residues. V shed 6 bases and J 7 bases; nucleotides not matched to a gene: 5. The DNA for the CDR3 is TGTGCCAGCAGCCTCGGACAGGGCAATTCACCCCTCCACTTT. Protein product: CASSLGQGNSPLHF.

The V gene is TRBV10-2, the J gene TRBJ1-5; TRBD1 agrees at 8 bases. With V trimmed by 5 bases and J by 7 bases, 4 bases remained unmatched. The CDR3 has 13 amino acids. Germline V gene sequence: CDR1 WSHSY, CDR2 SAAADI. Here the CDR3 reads CASSYGQGQPQHF. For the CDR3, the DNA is TGCGCCAGCAGTTATGGACAGGGACAGCCCCAGCATTTT.

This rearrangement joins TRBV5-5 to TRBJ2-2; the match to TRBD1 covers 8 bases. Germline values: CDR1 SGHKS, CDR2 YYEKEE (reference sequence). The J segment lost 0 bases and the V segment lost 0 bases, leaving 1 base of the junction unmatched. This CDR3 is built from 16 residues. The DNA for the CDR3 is TGTGCCAGCAGCTTGGCAGGGGGCTCGAACACCGGGGAGCTGTTTTTT. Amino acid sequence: CASSLAGGSNTGELFF. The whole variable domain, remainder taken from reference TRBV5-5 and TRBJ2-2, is DAGVTQSPTHLIKTRGQQVTLRCSPISGHKSVSWYQQVLGQGPQFIFQYYEKEERGRGNFPDRFSARQFPNYSSELNVNALLLGDSALYLCASSLAGGSNTGELFFGEGSRLTVL.

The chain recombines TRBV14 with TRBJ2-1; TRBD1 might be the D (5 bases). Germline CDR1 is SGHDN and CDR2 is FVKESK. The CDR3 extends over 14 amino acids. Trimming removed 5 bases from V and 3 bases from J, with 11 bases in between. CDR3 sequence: CASSSQGFYNEQFF. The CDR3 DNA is TGTGCCAGCAGCTCCCAGGGCTTCTACAATGAGCAGTTCTTC.

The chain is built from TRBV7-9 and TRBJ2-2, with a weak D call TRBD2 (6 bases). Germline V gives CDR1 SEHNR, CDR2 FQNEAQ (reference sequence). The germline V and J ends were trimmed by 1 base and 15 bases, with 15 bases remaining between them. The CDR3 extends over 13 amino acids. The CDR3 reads CASSLELEGKMFF. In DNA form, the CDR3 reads TGTGCCAGCAGCTTAGAACTGGAGGGAAAGATGTTTTTT.

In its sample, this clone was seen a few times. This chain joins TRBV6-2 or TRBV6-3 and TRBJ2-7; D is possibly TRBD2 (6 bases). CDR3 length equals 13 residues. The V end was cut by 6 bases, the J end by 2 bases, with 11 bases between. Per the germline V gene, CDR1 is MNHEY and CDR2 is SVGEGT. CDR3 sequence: CASSGSYAYEQYF. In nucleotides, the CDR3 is TGTGCCAGCAGCGGGAGTTACGCCTACGAGCAGTACTTC.

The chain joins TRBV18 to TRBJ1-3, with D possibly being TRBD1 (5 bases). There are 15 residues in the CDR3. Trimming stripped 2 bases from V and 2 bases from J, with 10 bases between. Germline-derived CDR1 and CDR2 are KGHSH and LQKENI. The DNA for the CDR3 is TGTGCCAGCTCACCAGCCAGGGCAGCTGGAAACACCATATATTTT. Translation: CASSPARAAGNTIYF. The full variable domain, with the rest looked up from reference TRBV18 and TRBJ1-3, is NAGVMQNPRHLVRRRGQEARLRCSPMKGHSHVYWYRQLPEEGLKFMVYLQKENIIDESGMPKERFSAEFPKEGPSILRIQQVVRGDSAAYFCASSPARAAGNTIYFGEGSWLTVV.